This T cell receptor (beta chain) was sequenced for a study of blood T cells in healthy people across ages. This CDR3 spans 12 amino acids. Germline trimming cut 7 bases from V and 7 bases from J; bases unmatched to any gene: 8. Germline loops: CDR1 SGHRS, CDR2 YFSETQ. This clonotype showed up just a few times. A second PCR of roughly 7 to 11 cycles used a sample-barcoded 5' primer and a J-beta primer mix. TCRdb ran MiXCR on the 5' RACE reads and lists one entry per CDR3 protein. Of fewer than 800,000 distinct CDR3 sequences listed, 20% to 25% were seen once; the top ten hold 9.4%. Each donor's blood draw was approximately 10 milliliters of peripheral blood. This same sample was also taken into another study, of T cells of mothers and their children. That study reports: Sample barcodes and 2-4 random nucleotides were added by the M1S primer of the second PCR. The overlap seen between related mothers and children slightly exceeded that of unrelated pairs, though not significantly.

The TCR comes from a boy between 10 and 17 years old in good health. The sample was blood. This chain uses TRBV5-1 with TRBJ2-7, with 7 bases that match TRBD2. The CDR3 spells CASLGQAGEQYF. CDR3 in DNA: TGCGCCAGCCTAGGTCAAGCGGGAGAGCAGTACTTC. Combining the CDR3 with reference TRBV5-1 and TRBJ2-7 gives the whole variable domain KAGVTQTPRYLIKTRGQQVTLSCSPISGHRSVSWYQQTPGQGLQFLFEYFSETQRNKGNFPGRFSGRQFSNSRSEMNVSTLELGDSALYLCASLGQAGEQYFGPGTRLTVT.